This TCR beta chain is drawn from a study of patients and donors after allogeneic stem cell transplantation. Via MiXCR, TCRdb re-called the RT-PCR reads, giving one row per CDR3 protein. The sample yields under 200,000 distinct CDR3 sequences, approximately 22% seen once. The V gene lost 0 bases and the J gene lost 8 bases, with 17 bases spanning the gap. The CDR3 contains 16 residues. The rearrangement uses TRBV12-3 or TRBV12-4 and TRBJ2-4; D is unclear. This sequence was found in a human donor who was either an allogeneic HSCT recipient or a stem cell or donor lymphocyte infusion donor (not recorded which). It is not recorded whose cells these are; they may come from a transplant donor. The specimen was blood, either unsorted or a sorted T cell fraction (not recorded which). The CDR3 DNA reads TGTGCCAGCAGTTTAGCGCATTTCGCGGAGACGGACATTCAGTACTTC. This codes for CASSLAHFAETDIQYF.